The text below deals with one TCR beta chain. What it recognizes is unknown. The data belong to a study of identifying expanded T cells in peripheral blood. General study findings and limits: Differentially abundant clones: around 1.2 between replicates, approximately 16 at about 13 days, over 18 at four. Clone count variance between approximately 2-week samples rose with total template count.

Germline CDR1 reads LGHNA; CDR2 reads YNFKEQ. Trimming pared 6 bases from V and 5 bases from J, leaving 19 bases between. This CDR3 has 15 amino acids. The assay was immunoSEQ multiplex PCR, and TCRdb's table has in-frame clones only and misses some. The sample yields approximately 90,000 clones, 80% to 90% seen once. During the collection period, no donor immune events like infections were recorded. The source of this sequence is a person between 18 and 75 years old in good health. The V and J genes are TRBV4-2 and TRBJ1-1; D is possibly TRBD1 (5 bases). Sequencing was carried out using blood. The CDR3 DNA sequence: TGTGCCAGCAGGGTTACTCGAACAGGAGGGACTGAAGCTTTCTTT. Amino acids: CASRVTRTGGTEAFF.